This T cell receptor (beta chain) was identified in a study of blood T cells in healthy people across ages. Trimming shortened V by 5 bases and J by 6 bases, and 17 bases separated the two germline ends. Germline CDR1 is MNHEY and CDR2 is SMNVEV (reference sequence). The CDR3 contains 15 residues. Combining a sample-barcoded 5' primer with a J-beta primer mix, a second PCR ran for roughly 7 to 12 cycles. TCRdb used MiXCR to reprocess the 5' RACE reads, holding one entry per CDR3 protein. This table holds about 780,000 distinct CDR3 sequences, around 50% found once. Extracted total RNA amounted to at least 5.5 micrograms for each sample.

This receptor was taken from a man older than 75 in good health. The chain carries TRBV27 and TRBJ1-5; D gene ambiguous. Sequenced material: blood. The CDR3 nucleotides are TGTGCCAGCAGTATGGGAAGAAGAAACAGTCAGCCCCAGCATTTT. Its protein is CASSMGRRNSQPQHF.